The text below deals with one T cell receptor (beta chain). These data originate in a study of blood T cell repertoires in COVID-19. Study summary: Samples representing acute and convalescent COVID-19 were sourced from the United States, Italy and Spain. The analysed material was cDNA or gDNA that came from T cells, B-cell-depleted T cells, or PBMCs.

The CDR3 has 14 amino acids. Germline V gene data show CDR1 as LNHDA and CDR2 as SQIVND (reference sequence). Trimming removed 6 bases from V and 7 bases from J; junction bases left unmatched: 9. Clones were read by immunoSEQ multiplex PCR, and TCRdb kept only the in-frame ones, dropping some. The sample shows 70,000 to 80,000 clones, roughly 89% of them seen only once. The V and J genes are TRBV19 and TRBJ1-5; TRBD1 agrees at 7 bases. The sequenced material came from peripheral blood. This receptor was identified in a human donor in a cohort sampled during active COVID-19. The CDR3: CASSQGGGPQPQHF. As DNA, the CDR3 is TGTGCCAGTAGCCAGGGGGGCGGACCCCAGCCCCAGCATTTT.